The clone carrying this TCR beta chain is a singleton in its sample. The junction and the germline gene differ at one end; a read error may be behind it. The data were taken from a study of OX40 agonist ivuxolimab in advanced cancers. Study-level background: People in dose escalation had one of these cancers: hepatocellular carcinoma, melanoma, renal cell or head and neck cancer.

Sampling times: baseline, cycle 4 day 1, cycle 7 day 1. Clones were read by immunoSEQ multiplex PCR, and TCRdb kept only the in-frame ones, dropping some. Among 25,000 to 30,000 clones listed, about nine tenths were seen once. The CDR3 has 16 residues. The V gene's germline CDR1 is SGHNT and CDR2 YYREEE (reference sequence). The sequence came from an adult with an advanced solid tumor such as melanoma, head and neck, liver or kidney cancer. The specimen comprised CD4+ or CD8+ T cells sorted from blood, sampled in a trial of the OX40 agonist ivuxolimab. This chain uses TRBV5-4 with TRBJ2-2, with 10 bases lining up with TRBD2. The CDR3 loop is CASSQYGTSEERGAVF. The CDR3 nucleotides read TGTGCCAGCAGCCAATATGGGACTAGCGAGGAACGGGGAGCTGTTTTT.